A single sample is the source of the 11 T cell receptor beta chains below, sequenced in a study of cytomegalovirus exposure and HLA in healthy donors. The PCR used 60 Vbeta and 13 Jbeta primers. Method: immunoSEQ multiplex PCR; TCRdb's copy keeps in-frame clones and lacks some. The sample shows around 94,000 clones, approximately 87% of them seen only once. The sample taken for sequencing was PBMCs. The receptor set was obtained from a man aged 40-55 years in good health and CMV-seronegative.

The chain links TRBV4-1 to TRBJ1-1; 8 bases fit TRBD1. This CDR3 spans 14 amino acids. V trimming: 7 bases; J trimming: 4 bases; junction bases outside the gene matches: 8. CDR1 is MGHRA and CDR2 is YSYEKL in the germline V gene. CDR3 in amino acids: CASTPDRGSTEAFF. The CDR3 DNA follows: TGCGCCAGCACCCCCGACAGGGGCTCCACTGAAGCTTTCTTT.

This clone was found a few times. The rearrangement joins TRBV28 to TRBJ2-5; possibly TRBD2 for D (6 bases). CDR3 length: 13 residues. Trimming stripped 6 bases from V and 5 bases from J, with 13 bases between. The germline gives CDR1 MDHEN, CDR2 SYDVKM. The CDR3 nucleotides read TGTGCCAGCAGAATGTGGGGGGACGAGACCCAGTACTTC. The encoded protein is CASRMWGDETQYF.

The V call is TRBV30, the J call TRBJ2-2; TRBD1 agrees at 7 bases. Germline V gene sequence: CDR1 GTSNPN, CDR2 SVGIG (reference sequence). V trimming: 7 bases; J trimming: 4 bases; junction bases outside the gene matches: 9. This CDR3 is built from 14 residues. For the CDR3, the DNA is TGTGCCTCAACCGGGACAGTCCGCACCGGGGAGCTGTTTTTT. Its translation: CASTGTVRTGELFF.

The rearrangement joins TRBV27 to TRBJ1-5; TRBD1 agrees at 9 bases. With V trimmed by 4 bases and J by 3 bases, 4 bases remained unmatched. CDR1 is MNHEY, CDR2 SMNVEV, per germline (reference sequence). The CDR3 length is 15 residues. As DNA, the CDR3 is TGTGCCAGCAGTTCCGGGACAGGGACCAATCAGCCCCAGCATTTT. This encodes CASSSGTGTNQPQHF.

The gene calls are TRBV11-1 and TRBJ2-7, with TRBD1 identical over 10 bases. The CDR3 sequence is 15 residues long. V dropped 5 bases and J dropped 2; count of bases not matched to a gene: 6. Germline values: CDR1 SGHAT, CDR2 FQDESV (reference sequence). As DNA, the CDR3 is TGTGCCAGCAGCAACCGGGACAGGGGTACCTACGAGCAGTACTTC. It yields the protein CASSNRDRGTYEQYF.

The rearrangement links TRBV7-2 to TRBJ2-5, with 9 bases that match TRBD2. Unmatched junction bases numbered 8, after V lost 1 base and J lost 5 bases. CDR1 is SGHTA and CDR2 is FQGNSA in the germline V gene. The CDR3 sequence is 16 residues long. CDR3 in amino acids: CASSLDVAGDWETQYF. The CDR3 region has the DNA TGTGCCAGCAGCTTAGATGTAGCGGGGGACTGGGAGACCCAGTACTTC.

The chain has TRBV5-4 and TRBJ1-1; D remains ambiguous. V was shortened by 2 bases and J by 0 bases, with 8 bases between the two germline ends. The germline gives CDR1 SGHNT, CDR2 YYREEE (reference sequence). This CDR3 spans 14 amino acids. CDR3 DNA: TGTGCCAGCAGCTTTAGTACCATGAACACTGAAGCTTTCTTT. It encodes CASSFSTMNTEAFF.

V is TRBV5-1 and J is TRBJ2-1; TRBD1 matches at 9 bases. Trimming took 0 bases from V and 7 from J; bases not matched to a gene: 5. The CDR3 spans 15 residues. The germline V gene encodes CDR1 SGHRS and CDR2 YFSETQ. The CDR3 loop is CASSLGDRERNEQFF. CDR3 nucleotides: TGCGCCAGCAGCTTGGGGGACAGGGAGAGGAATGAGCAGTTCTTC.

The rearrangement joins TRBV5-6 to TRBJ1-2; D remains ambiguous. Germline V CDR1 and CDR2: SGHDT, YYEEEE. CDR3 length: 14 amino acids. The V end lost 4 bases, the J end lost 5 bases, and 15 bases lay between the germline ends. The CDR3 sequence is CASSPAQAVYGYTF. The CDR3 DNA reads TGTGCCAGCAGCCCTGCGCAGGCTGTATATGGCTACACCTTC.

This sequence joins TRBV7-2 and TRBJ2-7; D is ambiguous. Germline loops: CDR1 SGHTA, CDR2 FQGNSA. The CDR3 totals 14 residues. Trimming removed 2 bases at V and 0 bases at J, with 8 bases between. The CDR3 region has the DNA TGTGCCAGCAGCTTATTTTCCAGCTCCTACGAGCAGTACTTC. As protein: CASSLFSSSYEQYF.

The V call is TRBV4-3, the J call TRBJ1-2; the D gene is possibly TRBD1 (5 bases). Trimming cost V 3 bases and J 0 bases, with 14 bases left between them. The germline gives CDR1 LGHNA, CDR2 YSLEER. The CDR3 length is 16 residues. The chain's CDR3 is CASSQNRGTANYGYTF. CDR3 sequence (DNA): TGCGCCAGCAGCCAGAACCGGGGGACGGCTAACTATGGCTACACCTTC.